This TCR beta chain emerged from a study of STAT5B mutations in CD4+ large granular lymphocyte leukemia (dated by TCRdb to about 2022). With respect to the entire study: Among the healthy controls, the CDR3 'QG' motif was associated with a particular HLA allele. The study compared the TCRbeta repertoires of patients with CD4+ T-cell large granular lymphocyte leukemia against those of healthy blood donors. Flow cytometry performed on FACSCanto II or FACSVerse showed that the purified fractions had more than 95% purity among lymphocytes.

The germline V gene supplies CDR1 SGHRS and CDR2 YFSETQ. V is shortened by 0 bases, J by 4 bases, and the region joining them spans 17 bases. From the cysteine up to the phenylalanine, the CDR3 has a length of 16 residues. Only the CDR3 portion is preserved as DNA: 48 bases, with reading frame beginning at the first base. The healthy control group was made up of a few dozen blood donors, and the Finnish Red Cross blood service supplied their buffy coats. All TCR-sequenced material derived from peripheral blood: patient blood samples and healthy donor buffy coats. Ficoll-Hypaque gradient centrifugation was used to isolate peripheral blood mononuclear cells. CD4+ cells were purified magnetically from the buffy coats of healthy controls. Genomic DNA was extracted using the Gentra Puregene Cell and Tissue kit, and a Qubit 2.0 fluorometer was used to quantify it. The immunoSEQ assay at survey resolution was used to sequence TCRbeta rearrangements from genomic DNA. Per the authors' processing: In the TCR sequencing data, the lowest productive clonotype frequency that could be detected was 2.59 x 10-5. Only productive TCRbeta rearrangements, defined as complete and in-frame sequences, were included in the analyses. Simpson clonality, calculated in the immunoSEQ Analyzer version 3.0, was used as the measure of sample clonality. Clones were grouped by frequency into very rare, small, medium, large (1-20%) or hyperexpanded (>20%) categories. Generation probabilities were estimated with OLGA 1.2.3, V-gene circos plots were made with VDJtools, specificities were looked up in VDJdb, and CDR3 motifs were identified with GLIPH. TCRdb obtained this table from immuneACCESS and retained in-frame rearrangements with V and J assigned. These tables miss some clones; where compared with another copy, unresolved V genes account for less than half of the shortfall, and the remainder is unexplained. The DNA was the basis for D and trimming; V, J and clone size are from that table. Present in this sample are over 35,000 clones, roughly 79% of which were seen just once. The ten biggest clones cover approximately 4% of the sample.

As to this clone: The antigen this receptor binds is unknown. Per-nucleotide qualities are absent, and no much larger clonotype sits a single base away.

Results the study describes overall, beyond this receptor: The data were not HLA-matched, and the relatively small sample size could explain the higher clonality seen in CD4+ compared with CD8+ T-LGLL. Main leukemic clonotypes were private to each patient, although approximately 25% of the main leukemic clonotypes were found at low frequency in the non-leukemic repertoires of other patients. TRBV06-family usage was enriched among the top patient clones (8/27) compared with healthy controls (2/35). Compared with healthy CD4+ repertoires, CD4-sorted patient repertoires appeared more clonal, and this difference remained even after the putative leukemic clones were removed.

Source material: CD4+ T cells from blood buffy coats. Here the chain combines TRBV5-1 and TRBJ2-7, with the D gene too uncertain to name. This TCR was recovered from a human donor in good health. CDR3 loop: CASSLEAGQKQYEQYF. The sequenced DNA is TGCGCCAGCAGCTTGGAGGCTGGGCAGAAACAATACGAGCAGTACTTC.